The 24 T cell receptor beta chains below all came from one sample that was sequenced in a study of CD8 T cells in Susac syndrome. RNA, at about 0.45 to 1 ug, was reverse transcribed with random hexamers. TCRdb redid the calling of the immunoSEQ multiplex PCR reads with MiXCR, one entry per CDR3 protein. The table shows more than 75,000 distinct CDR3 sequences, with 90% to 95% occurring only once. Sequencing input: CD8+ T cells from PBMCs. All receptors come from a human donor in good health.

The chain carries TRBV30 and TRBJ2-1, with a possible D match to TRBD1 (5 bases). Germline V gives CDR1 GTSNPN, CDR2 SVGIG (reference sequence). The CDR3 totals 12 residues. V gave up 6 bases and J gave up 5 bases, with 11 bases separating them. CDR3 bases: TGTGCCTGTCGTGGGGCGGACAATGAGCAGTTCTTC. It translates to CACRGADNEQFF.

The chain uses TRBV29-1 and TRBJ2-3; D not resolved. The CDR3 covers 16 residues. V was pared by 0 bases and J by 0 bases, with 13 bases between. CDR1 and CDR2 (germline): SQVTM, ANQGSEA. CDR3 amino acids: CSVEDQQTSSTDTQYF. The CDR3, as DNA: TGCAGCGTTGAAGACCAACAGACAAGTAGCACAGATACGCAGTATTTT.

This clonotype is a singleton in its sample. This chain uses TRBV5-1 with TRBJ2-5; D not resolved. Between the trimmed V and J ends, which lost 1 base and 7 bases, there was a span of 11 bases. This CDR3 spans 13 amino acids. Germline V gene data show CDR1 as SGHRS and CDR2 as YFSETQ. CDR3 DNA: TGCGCCAGCAGCTTGTGGACCCACCGGACCCAGTACTTC. Residues: CASSLWTHRTQYF. Complete variable domain (other parts from reference TRBV5-1 and TRBJ2-5): KAGVTQTPRYLIKTRGQQVTLSCSPISGHRSVSWYQQTPGQGLQFLFEYFSETQRNKGNFPGRFSGRQFSNSRSEMNVSTLELGDSALYLCASSLWTHRTQYFGPGTRLLVL.

The chain couples TRBV29-1 to TRBJ2-7; no clear D. Per the germline V gene, CDR1 is SQVTM and CDR2 is ANQGSEA. The CDR3 spans 12 residues. With 3 bases removed from V and 3 bases from J, the gap between germline ends came to 9 bases. CDR3 in DNA: TGCAGCGTTGAGTCAGCAGACTACGAGCAGTACTTC. This translates into CSVESADYEQYF.

The J gene is TRBJ2-7, the V gene TRBV9; TRBD1 agrees at 10 bases. The germline V gene encodes CDR1 SGDLS and CDR2 YYNGEE. J gave up 3 bases and V 2 bases, and 11 bases lay outside the gene matches. The CDR3 extends over 17 amino acids. The CDR3, as DNA: TGTGCCAGCAGCGTTGCGACAGGGGGCGACCCAATCTACGAGCAGTACTTC. It is translated as CASSVATGGDPIYEQYF.

J is TRBJ2-7 and V is TRBV5-6, with no clear D. This CDR3 region has 14 residues. V lost 2 bases to trimming and J lost 2 bases, with 11 bases between them. The V gene's germline CDR1 is SGHDT and CDR2 YYEEEE. The CDR3 DNA reads TGTGCCAGCAGCTTTGGACGGACCACCTACGAGCAGTACTTC. Protein sequence: CASSFGRTTYEQYF.

The V and J genes are TRBV27 and TRBJ2-3, with 8 bases lining up with TRBD1. CDR3 size: 14 residues. V shed 6 bases and J 4 bases; nucleotides not matched to a gene: 6. The germline gives CDR1 MNHEY, CDR2 SMNVEV (reference sequence). The CDR3 loop reads CASSWTGSADTQYF. The CDR3, as DNA: TGTGCCAGCAGCTGGACAGGGAGCGCAGATACGCAGTATTTT.

This chain joins TRBV3-1 and TRBJ2-6; unclear D gene. V was trimmed by 1 base and J by 0 bases, leaving 19 bases between them. The CDR3 spans 20 residues. The V gene's germline CDR1 is LGHDT and CDR2 YNNKEL (reference sequence). For the CDR3, the DNA is TGTGCCAGCAGCCAAGTAAAAGGGAAGCGACTGAGCTCTGGGGCCAACGTCCTGACTTTC. Protein: CASSQVKGKRLSSGANVLTF.

The genes are TRBV7-9 and TRBJ1-1; the D is unclear. Germline CDR1 reads SEHNR; CDR2 reads FQNEAQ (reference sequence). This CDR3 is built from 15 residues. V lost 2 bases to trimming and J lost 0 bases, with 10 bases between them. The DNA for the CDR3 is TGTGCCAGCAGCTTAATTCTGGGTATGAACACTGAAGCTTTCTTT. As protein: CASSLILGMNTEAFF.

The chain carries TRBV5-4 and TRBJ1-2; D uncertain. The germline V and J ends were trimmed by 4 bases and 0 bases, with 19 bases remaining between them. The V gene's germline CDR1 is SGHNT and CDR2 YYREEE (reference sequence). The CDR3 covers 17 residues. The CDR3 is CASSPGREKRANYGYTF. In nucleotides, the CDR3 is TGTGCCAGCAGCCCAGGACGGGAAAAAAGAGCTAACTATGGCTACACCTTC.

The genes are TRBV10-3 and TRBJ2-5, with 8 bases identical to TRBD1. V lost 3 bases to trimming and J lost 4 bases; unmatched junction nucleotides: 4. Germline assignment: CDR1 ENHRY and CDR2 SYGVKD. This CDR3 is 14 amino acids long. In nucleotides, the CDR3 is TGTGCCATCAGTGAACCCGACAGGGGAGAGACCCAGTACTTC. This gives the protein CAISEPDRGETQYF.

The chain joins TRBV6-5 to TRBJ2-2; 7 bases are shared with TRBD1. The CDR3 spans 12 residues. Trimming removed 7 bases from V and 6 bases from J; junction bases left unmatched: 2. The germline V gene encodes CDR1 MNHEY and CDR2 SVGAGI. The chain's CDR3 is CASTTGAGELFF. CDR3 bases: TGTGCCAGCACCACAGGGGCCGGGGAGCTGTTTTTT.

This chain uses TRBV9 with TRBJ2-1; 11 nucleotides match TRBD2. With V trimmed by 4 bases and J by 6 bases, 6 bases remained unmatched. CDR3 length: 15 residues. Germline values: CDR1 SGDLS, CDR2 YYNGEE. The CDR3 protein is CASSQLAGAGNEQFF. CDR3 nucleotides: TGTGCCAGCAGCCAACTAGCGGGGGCGGGCAATGAGCAGTTCTTC.

This chain uses TRBV12-3 or TRBV12-4 with TRBJ2-7; 10 bases match TRBD1. V lost 10 bases and J lost 5; bases outside the gene matches: 5. This CDR3 has 12 amino acids. CDR3 loop: CAIGQGGDEQYF. In nucleotides, the CDR3 is TGTGCCATCGGACAGGGGGGAGACGAGCAGTACTTC.

Of note for this clonotype: An end of the junction differs from the germline gene, which may be a read error. The V gene is TRBV5-1, the J gene TRBJ2-7; TRBD1 matches 8 bases. Germline CDR1 SGHRS, CDR2 YFSETQ. The CDR3 is 15 amino acids. The CDR3 reads CASSLFSSGQEGVCF. The CDR3 coding sequence is TGCGCCAGCAGCTTGTTCTCCTCGGGACAGGAGGGAGTCTGTTTC.

This sequence joins TRBV12-3 or TRBV12-4 and TRBJ1-1; maybe TRBD1 (5 bases). Trimming cost V 8 bases and J 4 bases, with 11 bases left between them. The CDR3 extends over 12 amino acids. For the CDR3, the DNA is TGTGCCAGCGTTCTGGGGACCACTGAAGCTTTCTTT. Amino acid sequence: CASVLGTTEAFF.

The chain employs TRBV6-5 and TRBJ2-3; D call uncertain. Germline values: CDR1 MNHEY, CDR2 SVGAGI. The CDR3 is 13 residues long. V was shortened by 8 bases and J by 2 bases, with 11 bases between the two germline ends. The CDR3 here is CASGYQTTDTQYF. The CDR3 DNA follows: TGTGCCAGCGGATACCAGACCACAGATACGCAGTATTTT.

The V call is TRBV20-1, the J call TRBJ1-1, with a possible D match to TRBD1 (5 bases). This CDR3 has 13 amino acids. Germline V CDR1 and CDR2: DFQATT, SNEGSKA (reference sequence). Trimming took off 5 bases at V and 5 bases at J, with 15 bases between the two ends. The DNA for the CDR3 is TGCAGTGCTCACACCGGGGGTCCGACTGAAGCTTTCTTT. Its translation is CSAHTGGPTEAFF.

The chain links TRBV9 to TRBJ2-1; 9 bases match TRBD1. The CDR3 is 15 amino acids. V shed 4 bases and J 2 bases; nucleotides not matched to a gene: 4. CDR1 and CDR2 from the germline V gene are SGDLS and YYNGEE. CDR3 protein: CASSQQGATYNEQFF. The DNA of the CDR3 is TGTGCCAGCAGCCAACAGGGGGCTACCTACAATGAGCAGTTCTTC. The full variable domain, with the rest looked up from reference TRBV9 and TRBJ2-1, is DSGVTQTPKHLITATGQRVTLRCSPRSGDLSVYWYQQSLDQGLQFLIQYYNGEERAKGNILERFSAQQFPDLHSELNLSSLELGDSALYFCASSQQGATYNEQFFGPGTRLTVL.

This clonotype has just one count. The rearrangement uses TRBV7-9 and TRBJ1-1; 12 bases match TRBD1. J was trimmed by 3 bases and V by 5 bases; bases with no gene match: 7. CDR1 SEHNR and CDR2 FQNEAQ come from the germline V gene (reference sequence). This CDR3 is built from 16 residues. The CDR3 protein is CASSPGTGGWDTEAFF. In DNA, the CDR3 is TGTGCCAGCAGCCCTGGGACAGGGGGCTGGGACACTGAAGCTTTCTTT.

The V gene is TRBV4-1, the J gene TRBJ2-1; tentatively, D is TRBD2 (6 bases). V dropped 2 bases and J dropped 2 bases, with 10 bases sitting between them. This CDR3 is 15 amino acids long. Germline CDR1 reads MGHRA; CDR2 reads YSYEKL. The CDR3 DNA is TGCGCCAGCAGCCAATACGGGGGAGCCTACAATGAGCAGTTCTTC. Translation gives CASSQYGGAYNEQFF.

The V and J genes are TRBV6-6 and TRBJ2-2, with 11 nucleotides matching TRBD2. Trimming cost V 9 bases and J 7 bases; bases outside gene matches: 7. CDR1 is MNHNY, CDR2 SVGAGI, per germline (reference sequence). This CDR3 spans 14 amino acids. CDR3 residues: CASHSGGAVGELFF. Here the CDR3 DNA reads TGTGCCAGTCATAGCGGGGGGGCCGTCGGGGAGCTGTTTTTT.

This chain joins TRBV7-9 and TRBJ2-6; 7 bases map to TRBD1. Trimming removed 3 bases from V and 0 bases from J; junction bases left unmatched: 2. The CDR3 has 16 amino acids. CDR1 is SEHNR and CDR2 is FQNEAQ in the germline V gene (reference sequence). CDR3 region: CASSFDRDSGANVLTF. CDR3 sequence (DNA): TGTGCCAGCAGCTTTGACAGGGACTCTGGGGCCAACGTCCTGACTTTC.

The chain couples TRBV20-1 to TRBJ2-1; D is unresolved. V lost 5 bases, J lost 4 bases, and 15 bases lay in between. The CDR3 length is 14 residues. The germline gives CDR1 DFQATT, CDR2 SNEGSKA (reference sequence). This chain's CDR3 is CSALQPMKYNEQFF. The CDR3 coding sequence is TGCAGTGCTTTACAGCCCATGAAATACAATGAGCAGTTCTTC.